These 13 T cell receptor beta chains originate from one sample sequenced in a study of T cell changes during pregnancy in multiple sclerosis (dated by TCRdb to about 2019). The method was the immunoSEQ multiplex PCR assay. This is the immuneACCESS table as TCRdb keeps it, with only in-frame sequences that have V and J called. A part of the clones is gone; compared with another copy, unresolved V genes explain less than half, and the rest is unexplained. For this sample there are 50,000 to 65,000 clones; under 95% appear just once. The ten most abundant clones make up 1% to 1.5% of the sample. This sample comprised peripheral blood, obtained in the second trimester of pregnancy. These receptor sequences come from a female donor with multiple sclerosis, enrolled in a pregnancy study.

This chain links TRBV2 with TRBJ1-6; 7 bases line up with TRBD1. This CDR3 is 16 amino acids long. From germline, CDR1 is SNHLY and CDR2 FYNNEI. V shed 4 bases, J shed 0 bases, and the junction held 3 bases outside the gene matches. CDR3: CASSGDRVSYNSPLHF. The CDR3 DNA sequence: TGTGCCAGCAGTGGAGACAGGGTCTCCTATAATTCACCCCTCCACTTT.

J is TRBJ1-1 and V is TRBV2, with 7 bases fitting TRBD1. The germline gives CDR1 SNHLY, CDR2 FYNNEI. V dropped 7 bases and J dropped 3; count of bases not matched to a gene: 5. There are 13 residues in the CDR3. CDR3 loop: CASTWDRYTEAFF. The CDR3 coding sequence is TGTGCCAGCACTTGGGACAGATACACTGAAGCTTTCTTT.

This chain connects TRBV6-6 to TRBJ2-4; 7 nucleotides line up with TRBD1. Trimming cost V 0 bases and J 4 bases; bases outside gene matches: 6. The CDR3 has 16 amino acids. Germline V gene data show CDR1 as MNHNY and CDR2 as SVGAGI (reference sequence). The CDR3 nucleotides are TGTGCCAGCAGTTACTCGTGGCAGGGGGAAAAAAACATTCAGTACTTC. Translating gives CASSYSWQGEKNIQYF.

This chain uses TRBV9 with TRBJ2-3; the D gene is possibly TRBD1 (6 bases). CDR1 and CDR2 from the germline V gene are SGDLS and YYNGEE. CDR3 length: 15 amino acids. V was trimmed by 3 bases and J by 6 bases, leaving 17 bases between them. Here the CDR3 reads CASSAHRVRTDTQYF. The CDR3 DNA reads TGTGCCAGCAGCGCCCACAGGGTCCGGACGGATACGCAGTATTTT.

The V gene is TRBV19, the J gene TRBJ1-5; 9 nucleotides align to TRBD1. CDR3 length: 19 amino acids. The germline CDR1 and CDR2 sequences are LNHDA and SQIVND (reference sequence). V trimming: 5 bases; J trimming: 7 bases; junction bases outside the gene matches: 21. As DNA, the CDR3 is TGTGCCAGTAGTGTCCGCCCGGGACAGGGAATCGAATGGGAACAGCCCCAGCATTTT. It encodes CASSVRPGQGIEWEQPQHF.

The J gene is TRBJ1-6, the V gene TRBV30, with D possibly matching TRBD1 (5 bases). Germline values: CDR1 GTSNPN, CDR2 SVGIG (reference sequence). V shed 0 bases and J shed 5 bases, with 8 bases lying between them. This CDR3 has 14 residues. The CDR3 DNA reads as TGTGCCTGGAGTGTTTCGGGGGATAATTCACCCCTCCACTTT. This gives the protein CAWSVSGDNSPLHF.

The genes are TRBV7-6 and TRBJ2-3, with 7 nucleotides matching TRBD1. The CDR3 loop spans 17 amino acids. Losses at the gene ends were 6 bases for V and 2 bases for J; bases not matched to a gene: 14. Germline-derived CDR1 and CDR2 are SGHVS and FNYEAQ. The CDR3 DNA reads as TGTGCCAGCAGTTTAAGCCCGGGACAGTTACACACAGATACGCAGTATTTT. It is translated as CASSLSPGQLHTDTQYF.

The V gene is TRBV7-9, the J gene TRBJ1-1; TRBD1 matches 9 bases. The CDR3 is 15 amino acids. V was pared by 5 bases and J by 6 bases, with 10 bases of the junction left unmatched. Germline V gives CDR1 SEHNR, CDR2 FQNEAQ (reference sequence). The CDR3 here is CASSPGTGFLAEAFF. DNA for the CDR3: TGTGCCAGCAGCCCTGGGACAGGGTTCTTGGCTGAAGCTTTCTTT.

The V call is TRBV28, the J call TRBJ1-2; a weak D match, TRBD1 (6 bases). From germline, CDR1 is MDHEN and CDR2 SYDVKM. This CDR3 has 14 residues. The V gene lost 4 bases and the J gene lost 2 bases, with 11 bases spanning the gap. CDR3 in DNA: TGTGCCAGCAGTTACTCAGGACAGAACTATGGCTACACCTTC. Translating it yields CASSYSGQNYGYTF.

This CDR3 reads CASARDRGFSGGYTF. The CDR3 DNA reads TGTGCCAGCGCCCGGGACAGGGGATTTTCGGGAGGCTACACCTTC. V usage is TRBV7-9 and J usage is TRBJ1-2; 10 bases align to TRBD1. The CDR3 is made up of 15 amino acids. The trim removed 8 bases at V and 8 bases at J, leaving 14 bases unmatched. CDR1 is SEHNR and CDR2 is FQNEAQ in the germline V gene (reference sequence).

V usage is TRBV28 and J usage is TRBJ2-7; TRBD1 matches at 10 bases. CDR1 is MDHEN and CDR2 is SYDVKM in the germline V gene. The CDR3 runs 16 residues. V was pared by 6 bases and J by 3 bases, with 11 bases of the junction left unmatched. Written as DNA, the CDR3 is TGTGCCAGCAGCCTCCCCGGGACAGGGGCCTTCTACGAGCAGTACTTC. Amino acid sequence: CASSLPGTGAFYEQYF.

The chain combines TRBV13 with TRBJ2-7; 9 positions agree with TRBD1. The V gene's germline CDR1 is PRHDT and CDR2 FYEKMQ (reference sequence). The CDR3 contains 15 residues. Trimming cost V 5 bases and J 6 bases; bases outside gene matches: 11. The CDR3 loop reads CASSPSGTGIREQYF. CDR3 bases: TGTGCCAGCAGCCCCTCTGGGACAGGGATCCGCGAGCAGTACTTC.

The chain combines TRBV11-2 with TRBJ2-1; D remains unclear. V dropped 3 bases and J dropped 2 bases, with 5 bases sitting between them. From germline, CDR1 is SGHAT and CDR2 FQNNGV. The CDR3 spans 13 residues. The CDR3 region has the DNA TGTGCCAGCAGCTTCGGAGCCTACAATGAGCAGTTCTTC. As protein: CASSFGAYNEQFF.